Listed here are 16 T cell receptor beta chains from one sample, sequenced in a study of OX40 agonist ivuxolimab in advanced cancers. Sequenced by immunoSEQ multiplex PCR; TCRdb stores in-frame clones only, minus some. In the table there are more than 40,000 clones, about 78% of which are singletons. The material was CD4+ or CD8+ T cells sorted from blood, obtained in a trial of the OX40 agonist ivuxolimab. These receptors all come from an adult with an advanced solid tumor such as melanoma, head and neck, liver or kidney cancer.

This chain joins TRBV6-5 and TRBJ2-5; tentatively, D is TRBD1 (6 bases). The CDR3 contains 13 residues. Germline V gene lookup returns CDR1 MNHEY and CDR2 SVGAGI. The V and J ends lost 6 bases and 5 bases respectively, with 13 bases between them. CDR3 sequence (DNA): TGTGCCAGCAGCACAGGGATGGGGGAGACCCAGTACTTC. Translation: CASSTGMGETQYF.

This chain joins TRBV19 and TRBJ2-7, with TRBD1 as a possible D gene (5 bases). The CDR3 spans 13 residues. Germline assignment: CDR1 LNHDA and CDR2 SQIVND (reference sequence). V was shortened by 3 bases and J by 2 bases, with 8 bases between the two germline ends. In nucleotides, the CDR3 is TGTGCCAGTAGTATTCAGGGTACCTACGAGCAGTACTTC. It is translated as CASSIQGTYEQYF.

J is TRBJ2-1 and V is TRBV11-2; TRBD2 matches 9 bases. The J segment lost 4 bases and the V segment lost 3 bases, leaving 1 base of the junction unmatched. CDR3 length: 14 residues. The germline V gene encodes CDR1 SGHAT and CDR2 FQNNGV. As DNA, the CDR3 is TGTGCCAGCAGCTTTACTAGCGGGTACAATGAGCAGTTCTTC. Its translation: CASSFTSGYNEQFF.

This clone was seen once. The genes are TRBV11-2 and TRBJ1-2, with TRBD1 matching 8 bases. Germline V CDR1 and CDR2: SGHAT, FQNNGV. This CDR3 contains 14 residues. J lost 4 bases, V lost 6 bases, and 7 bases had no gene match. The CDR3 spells CASRAVTGGYGYTF. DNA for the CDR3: TGTGCCAGCAGGGCCGTTACAGGGGGCTATGGCTACACCTTC.

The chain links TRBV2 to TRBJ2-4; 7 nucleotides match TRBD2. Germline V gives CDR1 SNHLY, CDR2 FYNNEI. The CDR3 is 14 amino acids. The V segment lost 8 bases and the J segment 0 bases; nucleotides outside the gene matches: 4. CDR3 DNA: TGTGCCAGCGACGGGGGGTTAGCCAAAAACATTCAGTACTTC. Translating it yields CASDGGLAKNIQYF. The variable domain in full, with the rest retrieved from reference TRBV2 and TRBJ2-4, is EPEVTQTPSHQVTQMGQEVILRCVPISNHLYFYWYRQILGQKVEFLVSFYNNEISEKSEIFDDQFSVERPDGSNFTLKIRSTKLEDSAMYFCASDGGLAKNIQYFGAGTRLSVL.

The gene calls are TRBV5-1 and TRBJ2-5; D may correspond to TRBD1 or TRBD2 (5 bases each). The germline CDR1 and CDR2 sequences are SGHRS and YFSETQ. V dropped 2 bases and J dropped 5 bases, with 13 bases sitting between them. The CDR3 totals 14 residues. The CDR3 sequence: CASSFLGVGETQYF. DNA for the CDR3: TGCGCCAGCAGCTTCCTGGGGGTCGGGGAGACCCAGTACTTC.

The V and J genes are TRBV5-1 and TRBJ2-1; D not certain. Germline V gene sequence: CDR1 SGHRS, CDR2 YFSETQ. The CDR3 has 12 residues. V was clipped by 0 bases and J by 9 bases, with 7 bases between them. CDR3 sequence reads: CASSLAKAEQFF. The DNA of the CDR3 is TGCGCCAGCAGCTTGGCCAAGGCTGAGCAGTTCTTC.

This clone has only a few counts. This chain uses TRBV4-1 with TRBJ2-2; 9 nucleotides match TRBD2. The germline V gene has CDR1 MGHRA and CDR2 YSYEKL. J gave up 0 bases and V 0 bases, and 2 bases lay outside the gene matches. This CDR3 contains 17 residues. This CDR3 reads CASSQDIAGANTGELFF. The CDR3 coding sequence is TGCGCCAGCAGCCAAGACATAGCGGGAGCGAACACCGGGGAGCTGTTTTTT.

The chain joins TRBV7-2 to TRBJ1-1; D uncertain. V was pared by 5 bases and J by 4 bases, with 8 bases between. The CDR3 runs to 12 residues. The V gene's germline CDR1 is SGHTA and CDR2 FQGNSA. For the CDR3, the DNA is TGTGCCAGCAGCCGTCCGGGCACTGAAGCTTTCTTT. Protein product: CASSRPGTEAFF.

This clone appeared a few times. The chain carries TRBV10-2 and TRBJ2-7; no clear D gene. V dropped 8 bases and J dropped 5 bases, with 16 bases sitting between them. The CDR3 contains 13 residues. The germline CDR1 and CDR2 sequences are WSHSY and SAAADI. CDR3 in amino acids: CASERVPTDEQYF. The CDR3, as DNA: TGCGCCAGCGAACGCGTCCCGACGGACGAGCAGTACTTC.

The CDR3 sequence is CASSPSSVVTDTQYF. In DNA, the CDR3 is TGTGCCAGCAGCCCCTCTAGCGTTGTCACAGATACGCAGTATTTT. V gene TRBV9 combines with J gene TRBJ2-3, with a tentative D call TRBD2 (6 bases). Trimming removed 4 bases at V and 2 bases at J, with 14 bases between. Per the germline V gene, CDR1 is SGDLS and CDR2 is YYNGEE. The CDR3 is 15 amino acids.

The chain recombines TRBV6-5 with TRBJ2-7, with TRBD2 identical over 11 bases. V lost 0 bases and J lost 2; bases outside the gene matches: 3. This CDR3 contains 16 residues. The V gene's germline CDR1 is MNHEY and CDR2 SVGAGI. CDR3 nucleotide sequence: TGTGCCAGCAGTTACTCGATAGCGGGAGGGCCCTACGAGCAGTACTTC. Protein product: CASSYSIAGGPYEQYF.

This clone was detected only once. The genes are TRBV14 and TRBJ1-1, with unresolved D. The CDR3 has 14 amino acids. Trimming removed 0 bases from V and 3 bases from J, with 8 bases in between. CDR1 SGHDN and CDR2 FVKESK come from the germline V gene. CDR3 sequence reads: CASSQDWRDTEAFF. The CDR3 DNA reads TGTGCCAGCAGCCAAGACTGGCGGGACACTGAAGCTTTCTTT.

CDR3: CASSLRTGATNEKLFF. For the CDR3, the DNA is TGTGCCAGCAGTCTTCGGACCGGCGCAACTAATGAAAAACTGTTTTTT. V usage is TRBV2 and J usage is TRBJ1-4; D is undetermined. The CDR3 spans 16 residues. V lost 5 bases and J lost 0, with 13 bases in between. Germline V lookup: CDR1 SNHLY, CDR2 FYNNEI. The whole variable domain, remainder taken from reference TRBV2 and TRBJ1-4, is EPEVTQTPSHQVTQMGQEVILRCVPISNHLYFYWYRQILGQKVEFLVSFYNNEISEKSEIFDDQFSVERPDGSNFTLKIRSTKLEDSAMYFCASSLRTGATNEKLFFGSGTQLSVL.

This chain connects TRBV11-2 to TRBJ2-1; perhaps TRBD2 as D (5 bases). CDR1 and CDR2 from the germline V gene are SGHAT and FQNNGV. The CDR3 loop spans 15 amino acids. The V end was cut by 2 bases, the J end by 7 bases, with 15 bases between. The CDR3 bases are TGTGCCAGCAGCTTAAGCCCTAGCCTCCGGAATGAGCAGTTCTTC. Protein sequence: CASSLSPSLRNEQFF.

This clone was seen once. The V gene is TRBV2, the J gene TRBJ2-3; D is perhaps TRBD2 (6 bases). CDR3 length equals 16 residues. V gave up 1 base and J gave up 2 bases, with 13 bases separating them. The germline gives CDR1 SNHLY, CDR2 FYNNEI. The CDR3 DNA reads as TGTGCCAGCAGTGAAGAGGCGCGGGGACTCACAGATACGCAGTATTTT. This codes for CASSEEARGLTDTQYF. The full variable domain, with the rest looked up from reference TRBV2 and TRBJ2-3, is EPEVTQTPSHQVTQMGQEVILRCVPISNHLYFYWYRQILGQKVEFLVSFYNNEISEKSEIFDDQFSVERPDGSNFTLKIRSTKLEDSAMYFCASSEEARGLTDTQYFGPGTRLTVL.